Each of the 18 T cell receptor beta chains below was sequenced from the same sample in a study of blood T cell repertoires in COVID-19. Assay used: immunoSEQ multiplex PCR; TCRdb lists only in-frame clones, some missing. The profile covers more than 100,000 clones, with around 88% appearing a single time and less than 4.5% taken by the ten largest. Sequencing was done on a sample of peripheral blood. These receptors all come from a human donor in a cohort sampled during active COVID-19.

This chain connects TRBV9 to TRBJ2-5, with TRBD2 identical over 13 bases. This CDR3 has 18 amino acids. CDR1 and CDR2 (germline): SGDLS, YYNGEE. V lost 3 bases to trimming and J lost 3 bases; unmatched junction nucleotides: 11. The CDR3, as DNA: TGTGCCAGCAGCGAAACCCTCACTAGCGGGGGGGCTAAAGAGACCCAGTACTTC. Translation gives CASSETLTSGGAKETQYF.

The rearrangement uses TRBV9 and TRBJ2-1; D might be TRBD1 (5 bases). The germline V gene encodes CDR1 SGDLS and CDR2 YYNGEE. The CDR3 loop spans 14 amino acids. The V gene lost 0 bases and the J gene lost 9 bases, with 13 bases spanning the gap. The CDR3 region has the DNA TGTGCCAGCAGCGTAGGCGGCAGGGTCGGTGAGCAGTTCTTC. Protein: CASSVGGRVGEQFF.

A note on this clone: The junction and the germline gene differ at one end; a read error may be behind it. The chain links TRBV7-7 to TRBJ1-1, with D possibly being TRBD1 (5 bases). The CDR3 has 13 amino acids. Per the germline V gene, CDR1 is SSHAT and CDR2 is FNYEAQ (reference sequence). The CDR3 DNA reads TGTGCTAGCAGCTTGACAGTGAACACTGAAGCTTTCTTT. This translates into CASSLTVNTEAFF.

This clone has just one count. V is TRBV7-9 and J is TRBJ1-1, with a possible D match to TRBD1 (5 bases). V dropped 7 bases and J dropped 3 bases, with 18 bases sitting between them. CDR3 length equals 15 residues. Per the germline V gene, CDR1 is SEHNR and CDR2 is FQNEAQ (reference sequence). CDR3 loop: CASKRRGVKDTEAFF. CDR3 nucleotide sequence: TGTGCCAGCAAACGGAGGGGAGTCAAGGACACTGAAGCTTTCTTT.

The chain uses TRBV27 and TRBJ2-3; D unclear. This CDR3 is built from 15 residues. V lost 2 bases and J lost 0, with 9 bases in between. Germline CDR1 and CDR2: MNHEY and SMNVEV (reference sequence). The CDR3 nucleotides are TGTGCCAGCAGTTTAAGGTCAGGTAGCACAGATACGCAGTATTTT. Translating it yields CASSLRSGSTDTQYF.

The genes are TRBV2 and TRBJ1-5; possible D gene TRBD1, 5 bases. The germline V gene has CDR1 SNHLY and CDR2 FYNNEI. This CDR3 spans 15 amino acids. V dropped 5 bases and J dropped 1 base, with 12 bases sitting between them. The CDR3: CASSHDRESNQPQHF. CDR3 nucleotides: TGTGCCAGCAGTCACGACAGAGAGAGCAATCAGCCCCAGCATTTT.

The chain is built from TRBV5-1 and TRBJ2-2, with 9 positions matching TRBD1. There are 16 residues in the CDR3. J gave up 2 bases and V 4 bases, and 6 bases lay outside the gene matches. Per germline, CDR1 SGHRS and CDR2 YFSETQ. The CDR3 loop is CASSRRTGDNTGELFF. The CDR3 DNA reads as TGCGCCAGCAGCCGGAGGACAGGGGATAACACCGGGGAGCTGTTTTTT.

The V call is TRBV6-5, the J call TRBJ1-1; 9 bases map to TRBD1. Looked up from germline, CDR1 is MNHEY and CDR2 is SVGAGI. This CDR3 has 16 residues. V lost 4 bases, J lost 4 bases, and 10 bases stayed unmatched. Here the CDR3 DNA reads TGTGCCAGCAGTTCCTACAGGACAGGGGAAGGCACTGAAGCTTTCTTT. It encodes CASSSYRTGEGTEAFF.

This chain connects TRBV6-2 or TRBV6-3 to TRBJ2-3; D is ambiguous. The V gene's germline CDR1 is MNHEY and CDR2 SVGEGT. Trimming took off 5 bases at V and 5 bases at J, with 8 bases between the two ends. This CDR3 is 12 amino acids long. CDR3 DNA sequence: TGTGCCAGCAGTACCTCCAGAGATACGCAGTATTTT. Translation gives CASSTSRDTQYF.

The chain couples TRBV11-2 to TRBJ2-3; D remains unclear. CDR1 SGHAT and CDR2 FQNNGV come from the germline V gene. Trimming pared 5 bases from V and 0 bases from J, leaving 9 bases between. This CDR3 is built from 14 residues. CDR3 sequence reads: CASSPSPSTDTQYF. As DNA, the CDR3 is TGTGCCAGCAGCCCCTCTCCTAGCACAGATACGCAGTATTTT.

Here the CDR3 DNA reads TGTGCCAGTAGTATTGTGCCAGGGGGCATGGGCACTGAAGCTTTCTTT. Translation gives CASSIVPGGMGTEAFF. The chain links TRBV19 to TRBJ1-1, with 8 bases that match TRBD1. This CDR3 is built from 16 residues. Germline loops: CDR1 LNHDA, CDR2 SQIVND (reference sequence). V gave up 3 bases and J gave up 4 bases; unmatched junction bases: 10.

CDR3 residues: CASSQPRASPLHF. CDR3 sequence (DNA): TGTGCCAGCAGCCAACCCAGGGCTTCACCCCTCCACTTT. This chain uses TRBV6-6 with TRBJ1-6; possible D gene TRBD1, 5 bases. The CDR3 contains 13 residues. Trimming left V 6 bases short and J 9 bases short, with 12 bases between. Germline assignment: CDR1 MNHNY and CDR2 SVGAGI (reference sequence).

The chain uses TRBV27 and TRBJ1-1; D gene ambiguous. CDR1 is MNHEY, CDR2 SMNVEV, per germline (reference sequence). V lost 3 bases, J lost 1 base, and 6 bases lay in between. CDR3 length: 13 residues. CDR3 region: CASSLEWNTEAFF. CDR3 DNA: TGTGCCAGCAGTTTGGAGTGGAACACTGAAGCTTTCTTT.

In DNA, the CDR3 is TGTGCCAGCTCACCAGGGCAGGGGGAAGCCGGGGAGCTGTTTTTT. It translates to CASSPGQGEAGELFF. The chain joins TRBV18 to TRBJ2-2; 7 bases agree with TRBD1. The CDR3 extends over 15 amino acids. J lost 6 bases, V lost 2 bases, and 6 bases had no gene match. CDR1 and CDR2 from the germline V gene are KGHSH and LQKENI.

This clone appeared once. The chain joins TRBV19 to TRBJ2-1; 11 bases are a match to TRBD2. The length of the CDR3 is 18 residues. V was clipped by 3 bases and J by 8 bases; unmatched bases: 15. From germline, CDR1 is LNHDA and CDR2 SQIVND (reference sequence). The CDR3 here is CASSMTPTLAGGRYEQFF. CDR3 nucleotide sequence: TGTGCCAGTAGTATGACCCCAACTCTAGCGGGAGGTCGCTATGAGCAGTTCTTC. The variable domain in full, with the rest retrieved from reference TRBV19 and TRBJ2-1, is DGGITQSPKYLFRKEGQNVTLSCEQNLNHDAMYWYRQDPGQGLRLIYYSQIVNDFQKGDIAEGYSVSREKKESFPLTVTSAQKNPTAFYLCASSMTPTLAGGRYEQFFGPGTRLTVL.

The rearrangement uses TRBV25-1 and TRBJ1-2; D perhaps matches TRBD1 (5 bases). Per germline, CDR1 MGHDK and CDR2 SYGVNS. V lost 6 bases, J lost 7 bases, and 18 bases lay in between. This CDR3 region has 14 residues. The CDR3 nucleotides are TGTGCCAGCAGCGGATATACAGTCGGGGGTGGCTACACCTTC. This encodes CASSGYTVGGGYTF.

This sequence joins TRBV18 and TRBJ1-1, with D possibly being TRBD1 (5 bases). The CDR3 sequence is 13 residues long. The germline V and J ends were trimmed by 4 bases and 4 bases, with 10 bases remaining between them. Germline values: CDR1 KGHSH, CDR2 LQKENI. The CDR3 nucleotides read TGTGCCAGCTCACAGGGGTGGGGCACTGAAGCTTTCTTT. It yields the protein CASSQGWGTEAFF.

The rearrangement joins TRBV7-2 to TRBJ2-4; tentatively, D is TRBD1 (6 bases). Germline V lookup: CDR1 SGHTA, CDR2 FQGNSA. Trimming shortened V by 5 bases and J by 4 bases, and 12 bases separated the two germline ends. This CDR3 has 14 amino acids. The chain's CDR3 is CASSQGDTKNIQYF. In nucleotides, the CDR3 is TGTGCCAGCAGCCAAGGGGACACTAAAAACATTCAGTACTTC.